This note documents a single T cell receptor beta chain sequence. Its specificity is unknown. The data derive from a study of OX40 agonist ivuxolimab in advanced cancers. Study-level information: Patients were infused with ivuxolimab every 2 weeks at 0.01 to 10 mg/kg. Study-wide points: Expanded clones belonging to CD8+ T cells outnumbered, on average, those of CD4+.

The V end was cut by 2 bases, the J end by 6 bases, with 7 bases between. The V gene's germline CDR1 is SGHTA and CDR2 FQGNSA. This CDR3 contains 13 residues. TCRdb's copy holds only in-frame clones and misses some; the assay was immunoSEQ multiplex PCR. This table holds about 100,000 clones, about 91% found once. The gene calls are TRBV7-2 and TRBJ2-2; TRBD2 is a possible D gene (6 bases). The input for sequencing was CD4+ or CD8+ T cells sorted from blood, taken in a trial of the OX40 agonist ivuxolimab. The clonotype was recovered from an adult with an advanced solid tumor such as melanoma, head and neck, liver or kidney cancer. CDR3 region: CASSLRRAGELFF. CDR3 bases: TGTGCCAGCAGCTTAAGGAGGGCCGGGGAGCTGTTTTTT.